A selection of T cell receptor beta chains follows, all from one sample in a study of shared clonotypes between healthy human individuals. Sequencing was performed with immunoSEQ multiplex PCR; in TCRdb, only in-frame clones are kept and a portion is missing. Here the sample spans about 2 million clones, about 94% being singletons. The sequenced material came from naive CD8+ T cells sorted from blood. The receptors were sampled from a young man in good health. Both conserved end residues are part of each CDR3.

J gene: TRBJ2-5; CDR3 length: 13; V gene: TRBV2; CDR3 protein: CASSDWARETQYF
J gene: TRBJ1-5; CDR3 length: 16; V gene: TRBV4-1; CDR3 protein: CASSQAQGTVNQPQHF
J gene: TRBJ2-7; CDR3 length: 17; V gene: TRBV27; CDR3 protein: CASSPLGVLAGGYEQYF
J gene: TRBJ1-1; CDR3 length: 14; V gene: TRBV6-6; CDR3 protein: CASSPMGGDTEAFF
J gene: TRBJ1-3; CDR3 length: 20; V gene: TRBV11-3; CDR3 protein: CASSRSETRPIEGSGNTIYF
J gene: TRBJ2-7; CDR3 length: 12; V gene: TRBV23-1; CDR3 protein: CASPVTAYEQYF
J gene: TRBJ1-1; CDR3 length: 16; V gene: TRBV9; CDR3 protein: CASSASGQLMNTEAFF
J gene: TRBJ2-7; CDR3 length: 15; V gene: TRBV7-7; CDR3 protein: CASSFRAGDSYEQYF
J gene: TRBJ2-1; CDR3 length: 16; V gene: TRBV7-6; CDR3 protein: CASSLWTSGSLNEQFF
J gene: TRBJ2-7; CDR3 length: 15; V gene: TRBV9; CDR3 protein: CASSVEATNSYEQYF
J gene: TRBJ1-1; CDR3 length: 15; V gene: TRBV4-1; CDR3 protein: CASSQVGSGSTEAFF
J gene: TRBJ1-5; CDR3 length: 15; V gene: TRBV2; CDR3 protein: CASSPGHSSNQPQHF
J gene: TRBJ1-6; CDR3 length: 16; V gene: TRBV9; CDR3 protein: CASSISGSSYNSPLHF
J gene: TRBJ1-1; CDR3 length: 11; V gene: TRBV28; CDR3 protein: CASSFGGSAFF
J gene: TRBJ2-7; CDR3 length: 16; V gene: TRBV9; CDR3 protein: CASSPSPSGGTYEQYF
J gene: TRBJ1-2; CDR3 length: 17; V gene: TRBV4-3; CDR3 protein: CASSQDRSLTGAGGYTF
J gene: TRBJ2-5; CDR3 length: 14; V gene: TRBV7-2; CDR3 protein: CASSDPGSLWTQYF
J gene: TRBJ2-7; CDR3 length: 14; V gene: TRBV7-6; CDR3 protein: CASSPTEGHYEQYF
J gene: TRBJ2-7; CDR3 length: 13; V gene: TRBV27; CDR3 protein: CASRGVSSYEQYF
J gene: TRBJ1-2; CDR3 length: 14; V gene: TRBV27; CDR3 protein: CASSVDVANYGYTF
J gene: TRBJ2-7; CDR3 length: 14; V gene: TRBV14; CDR3 protein: CASSQDWDSTHQYF
J gene: TRBJ2-3; CDR3 length: 15; V gene: TRBV9; CDR3 protein: CASSVDRWETDTQYF
J gene: TRBJ1-1; CDR3 length: 13; V gene: TRBV5-1; CDR3 protein: CASSLGGDTEAFF
J gene: TRBJ2-5; CDR3 length: 16; V gene: TRBV7-9; CDR3 protein: CASSFGREAFQETQYF
J gene: TRBJ2-7; CDR3 length: 16; V gene: TRBV4-3; CDR3 protein: CASSQDPPGRPYEQYF
J gene: TRBJ1-2; CDR3 length: 14; V gene: TRBV21-1; CDR3 protein: CASSKLVPECCYTF
J gene: TRBJ2-3; CDR3 length: 15; V gene: TRBV4-1; CDR3 protein: CASSQRQGSTDTQYF
J gene: TRBJ2-3; CDR3 length: 15; V gene: TRBV2; CDR3 protein: CASSVAGTSTDTQYF
J gene: TRBJ1-4; CDR3 length: 13; V gene: TRBV5-6; CDR3 protein: CASSFRQQEKLFF
J gene: TRBJ2-3; CDR3 length: 16; V gene: TRBV4-1; CDR3 protein: CASSGRLAGIEDTQYF
J gene: TRBJ2-7; CDR3 length: 13; V gene: TRBV29-1; CDR3 protein: CSVARGGAGEQYF
J gene: TRBJ2-7; CDR3 length: 15; V gene: TRBV10-1; CDR3 protein: CASSEAGQGSYEQYF
J gene: TRBJ2-7; CDR3 length: 14; V gene: TRBV6-1; CDR3 protein: CASSEIGGSYEQYF
J gene: TRBJ2-7; CDR3 length: 14; V gene: TRBV6-6; CDR3 protein: CASSLRSSSYEQYF
J gene: TRBJ2-5; CDR3 length: 14; V gene: TRBV5-4; CDR3 protein: CASSMRPGGETQYF
J gene: TRBJ2-7; CDR3 length: 16; V gene: TRBV7-9; CDR3 protein: CASSLYLGTGAYEQYF
J gene: TRBJ1-1; CDR3 length: 15; V gene: TRBV6-1; CDR3 protein: CASSLMGGMNTEAFF
J gene: TRBJ2-1; CDR3 length: 13; V gene: TRBV5-4; CDR3 protein: CASTTIQGDEQFF
J gene: TRBJ1-1; CDR3 length: 14; V gene: TRBV28; CDR3 protein: CASSFPRINTEAFF
J gene: TRBJ2-7; CDR3 length: 15; V gene: TRBV6-1; CDR3 protein: CASSETREGRYEQYF
J gene: TRBJ1-3; CDR3 length: 14; V gene: TRBV28; CDR3 protein: CASRLGTGMYTIYF
J gene: TRBJ2-7; CDR3 length: 15; V gene: TRBV7-2; CDR3 protein: CASRELGTGIEEQYF
J gene: TRBJ1-1; CDR3 length: 12; V gene: TRBV4-1; CDR3 protein: CASSHLNTEAFF
J gene: TRBJ2-7; CDR3 length: 14; V gene: TRBV6-1; CDR3 protein: CASSEVIGGYEQYF
J gene: TRBJ2-2; CDR3 length: 14; V gene: TRBV6-5; CDR3 protein: CASSYSNPTGELFF
J gene: TRBJ2-7; CDR3 length: 13; V gene: TRBV7-9; CDR3 protein: CASGDRATYEQYF
J gene: TRBJ2-5; CDR3 length: 15; V gene: TRBV11-2; CDR3 protein: CASSSRMAGQETQYF
J gene: TRBJ1-3; CDR3 length: 17; V gene: TRBV13; CDR3 protein: CASSFWGSELSGNTIYF
J gene: TRBJ1-3; CDR3 length: 13; V gene: TRBV5-6; CDR3 protein: CASSGGLGNTIYF
J gene: TRBJ2-2; CDR3 length: 12; V gene: TRBV5-1; CDR3 protein: CASRVYTGELFF
J gene: TRBJ2-7; CDR3 length: 14; V gene: TRBV6-6; CDR3 protein: CASSSDGGHYEQYF
J gene: TRBJ2-2; CDR3 length: 14; V gene: TRBV30; CDR3 protein: CAWSDGVNTGELFF